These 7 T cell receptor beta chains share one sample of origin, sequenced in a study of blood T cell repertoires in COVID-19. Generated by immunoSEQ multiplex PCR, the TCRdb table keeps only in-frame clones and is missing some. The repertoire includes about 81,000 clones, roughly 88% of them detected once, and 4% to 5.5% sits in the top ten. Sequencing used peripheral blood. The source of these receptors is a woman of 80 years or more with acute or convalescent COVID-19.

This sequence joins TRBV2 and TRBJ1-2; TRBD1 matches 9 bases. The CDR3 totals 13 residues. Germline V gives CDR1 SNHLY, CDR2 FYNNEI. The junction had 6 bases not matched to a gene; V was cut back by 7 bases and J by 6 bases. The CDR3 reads CASNIQGAHGYTF. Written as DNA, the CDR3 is TGTGCCAGCAACATACAGGGGGCTCATGGCTACACCTTC.

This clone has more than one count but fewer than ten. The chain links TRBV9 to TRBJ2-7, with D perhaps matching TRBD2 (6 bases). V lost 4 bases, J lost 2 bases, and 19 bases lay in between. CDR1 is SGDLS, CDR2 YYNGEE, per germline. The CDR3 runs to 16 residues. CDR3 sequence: CASSPAVGGLTYEQYF. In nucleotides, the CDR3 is TGTGCCAGCAGCCCAGCGGTGGGGGGTCTCACCTACGAGCAGTACTTC.

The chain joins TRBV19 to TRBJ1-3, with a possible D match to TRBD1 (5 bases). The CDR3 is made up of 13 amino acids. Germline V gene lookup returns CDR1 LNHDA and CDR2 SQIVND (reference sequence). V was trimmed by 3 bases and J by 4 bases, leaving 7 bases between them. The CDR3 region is CASSINRGNTIYF. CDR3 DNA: TGTGCCAGTAGTATCAACAGGGGAAACACCATATATTTT.

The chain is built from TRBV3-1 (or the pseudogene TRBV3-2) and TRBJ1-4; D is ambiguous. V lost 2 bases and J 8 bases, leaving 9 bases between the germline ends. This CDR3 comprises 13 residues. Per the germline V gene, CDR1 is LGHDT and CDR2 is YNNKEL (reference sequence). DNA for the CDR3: TGTGCCAGCAGCCAACGTCTATGGGAAAAACTGTTTTTT. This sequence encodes CASSQRLWEKLFF.

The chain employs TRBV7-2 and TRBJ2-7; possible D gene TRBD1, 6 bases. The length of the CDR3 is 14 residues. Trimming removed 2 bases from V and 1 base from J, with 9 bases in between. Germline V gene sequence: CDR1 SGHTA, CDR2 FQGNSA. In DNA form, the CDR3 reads TGTGCCAGCAGCTTAAGGGGGAATTCCTACGAGCAGTACTTC. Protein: CASSLRGNSYEQYF.

CDR3 residues: CAWSSGGTQPQHF. The CDR3 DNA follows: TGTGCCTGGAGTTCAGGGGGCACTCAGCCCCAGCATTTT. This chain links TRBV30 with TRBJ1-5; 8 nucleotides align to TRBD1. Germline V CDR1 and CDR2: GTSNPN, SVGIG (reference sequence). The J segment lost 6 bases and the V segment lost 2 bases, leaving 3 bases of the junction unmatched. CDR3 length: 13 residues.

The CDR3 sequence is CASSLGREGNGYTF. The CDR3 nucleotides are TGCGCCAGCAGCTTGGGGAGGGAGGGGAATGGCTACACCTTC. J is TRBJ1-2 and V is TRBV5-1; possibly TRBD1 for D (5 bases). Germline lookup yields CDR1 SGHRS and CDR2 YFSETQ. Trimming left V 0 bases short and J 6 bases short, with 12 bases between. This CDR3 contains 14 residues.